This is a list of T cell receptor beta chains from one sample in a study of cytomegalovirus exposure and HLA in healthy donors. Here immunoSEQ multiplex PCR was the method, and the copy in TCRdb shows in-frame clones only, minus some. Of 130,000 or so clones listed, roughly 78% are singletons. Sample: PBMCs. These receptors were collected from a woman between 35 and 50 years old in good health and CMV-seronegative. Both conserved end residues are part of each CDR3. A D gene is named only where the DNA matches it firmly. Rows may omit the clone size; those that give it use once, few, many or a size class.

-,TRBJ2-7,TRBV11-3,-,CASSLVDGYEQYF,TGTGCCAGCAGCTTAGTAGATGGTTACGAGCAGTACTTC
-,TRBJ2-1,TRBV15,-,CATSRGGNYNEQFF,TGTGCCACCAGCAGAGGCGGAAACTACAATGAGCAGTTCTTC
-,TRBJ1-2,TRBV7-2,TRBD1,CASSLVGTGLFNYGYTF,TGTGCCAGCAGCTTAGTCGGGACAGGGCTTTTTAACTATGGCTACACCTTC
-,TRBJ2-1,TRBV6-4,-,CASSEYGEDEQFF,TGTGCCAGCAGTGAGTATGGGGAGGATGAGCAGTTCTTC
-,TRBJ1-6,TRBV7-2,-,CASSRESTSGNSPLHF,TGTGCCAGCAGCCGGGAGAGTACCTCTGGTAATTCACCCCTCCACTTT
-,TRBJ2-1,TRBV10-2,TRBD2,CASSEPWRETNEQFF,TGCGCCAGCAGTGAGCCGTGGCGGGAGACAAATGAGCAGTTCTTC
-,TRBJ2-1,TRBV19,TRBD1,CASSAGTGNNEQFF,TGTGCCAGTAGTGCCGGGACAGGGAACAATGAGCAGTTCTTC
-,TRBJ2-3,TRBV7-2,-,CASSLFGSSTDTQYF,TGTGCCAGCAGCTTATTCGGGTCTAGCACAGATACGCAGTATTTT
many,TRBJ1-4,TRBV4-2,-,CASSQESRGSEKLFF,TGTGCCAGCAGCCAAGAGAGCAGGGGAAGTGAAAAACTGTTTTTT
-,TRBJ2-7,TRBV6-1,-,CASSEHSYEQYF,TGTGCCAGCAGTGAACACTCCTACGAGCAGTACTTC
-,TRBJ1-2,TRBV7-9,-,CSSSLSYGYTF,TGTTCCAGCAGCCTTAGCTATGGCTACACCTTC
-,TRBJ2-2,TRBV7-9,-,CASSLVGAAGELFF,TGTGCCAGCAGCTTGGTAGGGGCGGCCGGGGAGCTGTTTTTT
-,TRBJ2-2,TRBV19,-,CASSVGTPFNTGELFF,TGTGCCAGTAGTGTCGGGACACCCTTTAACACCGGGGAGCTGTTTTTT
-,TRBJ2-7,TRBV5-1,-,CASSLEPLSYEQYF,TGCGCCAGCAGCTTGGAACCCCTCTCCTACGAGCAGTACTTC
few,TRBJ2-5,TRBV19,TRBD2,CASRLAGETQYF,TGTGCCAGTCGACTAGCTGGAGAGACCCAGTACTTC
-,TRBJ2-6,TRBV7-6,-,CASSLGPSSGANGLTF,TGTGCCAGCAGCTTAGGGCCCTCCTCTGGGGCCAACGGCCTGACTTTC
-,TRBJ1-3,TRBV2,-,CASSEGRSGNTIYF,TGTGCCAGCAGTGAAGGGCGGTCTGGAAACACCATATATTTT